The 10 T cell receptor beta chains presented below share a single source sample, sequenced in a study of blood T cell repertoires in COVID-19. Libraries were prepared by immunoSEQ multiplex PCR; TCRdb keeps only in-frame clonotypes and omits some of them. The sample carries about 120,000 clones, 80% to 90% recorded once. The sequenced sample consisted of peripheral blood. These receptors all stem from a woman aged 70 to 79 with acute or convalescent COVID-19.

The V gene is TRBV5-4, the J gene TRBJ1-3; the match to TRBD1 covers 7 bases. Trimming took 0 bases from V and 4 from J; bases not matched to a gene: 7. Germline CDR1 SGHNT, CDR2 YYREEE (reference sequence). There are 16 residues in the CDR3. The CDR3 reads CASSLGGQSLGNTIYF. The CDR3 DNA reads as TGTGCCAGCAGCTTGGGGGGACAGTCTTTGGGAAACACCATATATTTT.

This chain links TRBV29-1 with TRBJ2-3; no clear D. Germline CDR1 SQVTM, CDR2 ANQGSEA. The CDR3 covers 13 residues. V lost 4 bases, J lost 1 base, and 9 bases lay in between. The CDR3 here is CSVVRTGTDTQYF. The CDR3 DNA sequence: TGCAGCGTTGTTAGAACGGGCACAGATACGCAGTATTTT.

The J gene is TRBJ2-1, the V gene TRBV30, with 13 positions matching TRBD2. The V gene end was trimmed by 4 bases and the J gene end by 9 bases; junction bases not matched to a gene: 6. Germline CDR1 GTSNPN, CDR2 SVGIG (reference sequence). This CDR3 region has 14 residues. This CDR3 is CAWIGLAGVREQFF. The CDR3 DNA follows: TGTGCCTGGATAGGACTAGCGGGGGTACGTGAGCAGTTCTTC.

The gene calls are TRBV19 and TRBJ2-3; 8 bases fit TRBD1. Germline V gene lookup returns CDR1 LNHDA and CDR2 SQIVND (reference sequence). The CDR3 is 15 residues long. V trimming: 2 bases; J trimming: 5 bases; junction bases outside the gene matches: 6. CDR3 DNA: TGTGCCAGTAGTATATGGACAGGGAATTTAGATACGCAGTATTTT. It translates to CASSIWTGNLDTQYF.

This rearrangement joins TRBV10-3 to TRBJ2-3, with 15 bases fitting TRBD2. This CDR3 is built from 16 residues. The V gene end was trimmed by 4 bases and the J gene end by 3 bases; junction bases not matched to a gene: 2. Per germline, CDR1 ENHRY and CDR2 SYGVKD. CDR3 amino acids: CAISGTSGGVTDTQYF. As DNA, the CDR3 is TGTGCCATCAGTGGGACTAGCGGGGGGGTGACAGATACGCAGTATTTT.

CDR3 DNA sequence: TGCGCCAGCAGCTTGGCGGTAAGAGATACGCAGTATTTT. This sequence encodes CASSLAVRDTQYF. The V and J genes are TRBV5-1 and TRBJ2-3; D not certain. The CDR3 is 13 residues long. CDR1 is SGHRS and CDR2 is YFSETQ in the germline V gene. The V end was cut by 0 bases, the J end by 5 bases, with 7 bases between.

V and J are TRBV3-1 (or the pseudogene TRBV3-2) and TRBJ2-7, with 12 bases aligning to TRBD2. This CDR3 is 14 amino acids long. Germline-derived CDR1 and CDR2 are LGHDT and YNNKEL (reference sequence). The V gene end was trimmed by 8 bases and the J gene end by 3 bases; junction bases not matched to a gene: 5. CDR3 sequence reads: CASQWTSGDYEQYF. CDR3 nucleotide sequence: TGTGCCAGCCAGTGGACTAGCGGGGACTACGAGCAGTACTTC.

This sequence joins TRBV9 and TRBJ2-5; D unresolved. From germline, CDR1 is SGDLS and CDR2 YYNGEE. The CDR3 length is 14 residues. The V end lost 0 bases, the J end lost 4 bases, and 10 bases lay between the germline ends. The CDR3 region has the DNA TGTGCCAGCAGCGTAGATAGTGGGCGAGAGACCCAGTACTTC. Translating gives CASSVDSGRETQYF.

The CDR3 region is CASSQLTSSYEQYF. CDR3 in DNA: TGCGCCAGCAGCCAACTTACCAGCTCCTACGAGCAGTACTTC. The chain couples TRBV4-1 to TRBJ2-7; no reliable D call. Germline assignment: CDR1 MGHRA and CDR2 YSYEKL. V shed 2 bases and J shed 0 bases, with 8 bases lying between them. This CDR3 comprises 14 residues.

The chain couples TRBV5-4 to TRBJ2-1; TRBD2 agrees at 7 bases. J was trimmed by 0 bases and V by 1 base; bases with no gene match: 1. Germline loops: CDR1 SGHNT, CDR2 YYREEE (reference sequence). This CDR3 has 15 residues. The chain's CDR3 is CASSLTGGSYNEQFF. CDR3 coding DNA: TGTGCCAGCAGCTTGACGGGGGGCTCCTACAATGAGCAGTTCTTC.